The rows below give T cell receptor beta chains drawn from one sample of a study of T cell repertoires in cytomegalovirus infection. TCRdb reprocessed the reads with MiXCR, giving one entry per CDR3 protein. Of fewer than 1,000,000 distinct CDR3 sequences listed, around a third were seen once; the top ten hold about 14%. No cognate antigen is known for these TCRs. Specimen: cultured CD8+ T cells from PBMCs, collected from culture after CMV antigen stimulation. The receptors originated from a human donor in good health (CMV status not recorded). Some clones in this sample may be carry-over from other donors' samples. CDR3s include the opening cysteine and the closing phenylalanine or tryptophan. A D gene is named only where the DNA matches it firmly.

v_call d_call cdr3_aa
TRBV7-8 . CASKSLQSSTDTQYF
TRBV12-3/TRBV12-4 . CASSPANNEQFF
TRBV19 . CASSRGTGNEKLFF
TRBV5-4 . CASSPPSGTWYF
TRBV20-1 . CSARTLGGGNVYEQYF
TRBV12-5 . CASAPGGNSPLHF
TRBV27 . CASTDGRHFGYTF
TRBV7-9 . CASSTAGYTEAFF
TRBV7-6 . CATSALPAERNNEQFF
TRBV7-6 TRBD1 CASSLGGQGLATGELFF
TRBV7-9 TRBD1 CASSSSQQGWTEAFF
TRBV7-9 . CASSLALGAEQFF
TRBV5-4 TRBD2 CASILAGGPPDTQYF
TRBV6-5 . CASSPTTGNQPQHF
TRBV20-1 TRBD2 CSSTYSGGDNYNEQFF
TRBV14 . CASSQARGSNYGYTF
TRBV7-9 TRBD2 CASSFSGGDTDTQYF
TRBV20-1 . CSAATGKTAFF
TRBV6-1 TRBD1 CASSEWDRDSNQPQHF
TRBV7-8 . CASRTSGVELFF
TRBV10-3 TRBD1 CAISEWQGVNYGYTF
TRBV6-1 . CASRGYNEQFF
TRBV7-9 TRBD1 CASSLVLWDRGVGTEAFF
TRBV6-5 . CASSYSTGNEQFF
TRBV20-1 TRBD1 CSARPYDRPDRGRDEQYF
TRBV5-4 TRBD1 CASTETGGVSYEQYF
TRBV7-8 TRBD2 CASSLYLAGGPPTIQETQYF
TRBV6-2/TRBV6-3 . CASNLRGVGCNEQFF